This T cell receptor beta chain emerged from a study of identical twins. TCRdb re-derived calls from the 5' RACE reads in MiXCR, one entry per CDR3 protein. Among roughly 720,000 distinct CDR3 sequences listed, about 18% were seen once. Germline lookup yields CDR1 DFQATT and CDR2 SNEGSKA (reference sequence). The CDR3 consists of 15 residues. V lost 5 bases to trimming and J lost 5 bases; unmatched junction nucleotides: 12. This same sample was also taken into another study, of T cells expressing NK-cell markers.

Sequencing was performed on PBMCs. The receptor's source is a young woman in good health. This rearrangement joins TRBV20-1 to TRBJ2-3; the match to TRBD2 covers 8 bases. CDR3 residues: CSAHRRAGAQDTQYF. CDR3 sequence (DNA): TGCAGTGCTCACCGACGAGCGGGGGCCCAAGATACGCAGTATTTT.